The 22 T cell receptor beta chains listed next were all sequenced from one sample in a study of shared clonotypes between healthy human individuals. Profiled with immunoSEQ multiplex PCR; TCRdb holds only in-frame clones, not every one. Here the sample spans about a million clones, 76% being singletons. Sample: memory CD4+ T cells sorted from blood. Subset in this sample: CD45RA-negative fraction. These receptors were obtained from a man younger than 35 in good health.

This sequence joins TRBV2 and TRBJ2-5; TRBD2 agrees at 11 bases. V dropped 1 base and J dropped 4; count of bases not matched to a gene: 5. Germline values: CDR1 SNHLY, CDR2 FYNNEI. CDR3 size: 16 residues. CDR3 nucleotide sequence: TGTGCCAGCAGTGAAGGACTAGCGGGGCCTAGAGAGACCCAGTACTTC. Protein product: CASSEGLAGPRETQYF.

A note on this clone: This CDR3 is also generated by other DNA sequences in the sample. The CDR3 sequence is CASSEGMNTEAFF. CDR3 coding DNA: TGTGCCAGCAGTGAGGGAATGAACACTGAAGCTTTCTTT. The V and J genes are TRBV2 and TRBJ1-1; D is ambiguous. The CDR3 is 13 amino acids. Germline V lookup: CDR1 SNHLY, CDR2 FYNNEI. V was clipped by 3 bases and J by 0 bases, with 5 bases between them.

The rearrangement links TRBV6-5 to TRBJ2-3; 7 nucleotides line up with TRBD2. After removal of 7 bases from V and 4 bases from J, the junction contained 11 bases not matched to a gene. There are 15 residues in the CDR3. CDR1 MNHEY and CDR2 SVGAGI come from the germline V gene. CDR3 sequence (DNA): TGTGCCAGCACCCCTTCGGGGAGGGAGGCAGATACGCAGTATTTT. Its translation: CASTPSGREADTQYF.

This clone was counted a few times. This chain uses TRBV2 with TRBJ1-1; D is ambiguous. The CDR3 contains 11 residues. The V end was cut by 6 bases, the J end by 6 bases, with 8 bases between. CDR1 and CDR2 from the germline V gene are SNHLY and FYNNEI. The CDR3 here is CASRWSSEAFF. The CDR3 DNA follows: TGTGCCAGCAGGTGGAGTTCTGAAGCTTTCTTT.

The V call is TRBV21-1, the J call TRBJ2-1; the table calls TRBD2, which could not be checked here. TRBV21-1 is a recognized pseudogene. This CDR3 spans 15 amino acids. The DNA for the CDR3 is TGTGCCAGCCCCATGAGGCTAGCGGGAGACAATGAGCAGTTCTTC. Translating gives CASPMRLAGDNEQFF.

J is TRBJ1-4 and V is TRBV9; D perhaps matches TRBD1 (6 bases). Germline V CDR1 and CDR2: SGDLS, YYNGEE. Between the trimmed V and J ends, which lost 3 bases and 4 bases, there was a span of 13 bases. This CDR3 spans 15 amino acids. CDR3 sequence (DNA): TGTGCCAGCAGCGCTCAGGGGACCCTTAATGAAAAACTGTTTTTT. Amino acid sequence: CASSAQGTLNEKLFF.

The J gene is TRBJ2-2, the V gene TRBV7-9, with 8 nucleotides matching TRBD1. J gave up 5 bases and V 2 bases, and 7 bases lay outside the gene matches. Germline V CDR1 and CDR2: SEHNR, FQNEAQ (reference sequence). The CDR3 runs 16 residues. The CDR3: CASSLPPTGDTGELFF. CDR3 DNA sequence: TGTGCCAGCAGCTTACCCCCGACAGGGGATACCGGGGAGCTGTTTTTT.

To note about this clone: The limits of the CDR3 on the DNA are not certain, so only TCRdb's listed CDR3 is given. This chain uses TRBV19 with TRBJ1-2. CDR1 is LNHDA, CDR2 SQIVND, per germline (reference sequence). The CDR3 comprises 14 residues, both ends counted. The CDR3 sequence: CASTSGGGPYGYTF.

This clone came up a few times. The V call is TRBV7-9, the J call TRBJ1-1, with D unresolved. Germline CDR1 SEHNR, CDR2 FQNEAQ (reference sequence). The CDR3 loop spans 15 amino acids. The V and J ends lost 5 bases and 6 bases respectively, with 19 bases between them. The DNA for the CDR3 is TGTGCCAGCAGCCTCCGGGAGCAAGGGAAAGCTGAAGCTTTCTTT. This encodes CASSLREQGKAEAFF.

The chain carries TRBV30 and TRBJ1-2; D call uncertain. This CDR3 has 13 residues. CDR1 and CDR2 (germline): GTSNPN, SVGIG (reference sequence). Between the trimmed V and J ends, which lost 1 base and 2 bases, there was a span of 8 bases. The CDR3 coding sequence is TGTGCCTGGAGTGAACTGGGCAACTATGGCTACACCTTC. It translates to CAWSELGNYGYTF.

V and J are TRBV2 and TRBJ2-2, with 9 bases lining up with TRBD2. The CDR3 sequence is 16 residues long. V dropped 4 bases and J dropped 6; count of bases not matched to a gene: 9. Germline-derived CDR1 and CDR2 are SNHLY and FYNNEI. DNA of the CDR3: TGTGCCAGCAGTGCGAAAGCTAGCGGGACGGCCGGGGAGCTGTTTTTT. This codes for CASSAKASGTAGELFF.

Only one count was recorded for this clone. CDR3 in amino acids: CASSVDGVGGQPQHF. As DNA, the CDR3 is TGTGCCAGCAGCGTAGATGGCGTCGGGGGTCAGCCCCAGCATTTT. J is TRBJ1-5 and V is TRBV9, with TRBD1 as a possible D gene (5 bases). Germline lookup yields CDR1 SGDLS and CDR2 YYNGEE. The CDR3 runs to 15 residues. V lost 0 bases and J lost 6, with 13 bases in between.

Details on this clone: One junction end disagrees with the germline gene, perhaps due to a read error. The chain combines TRBV14 with TRBJ1-1, with TRBD1 matching 10 bases. The CDR3 is 16 residues long. Germline loops: CDR1 SGHDN, CDR2 FVKESK. The CDR3, as DNA: TGTGCCAGCACCCAAGACAGGGGGCTTTACTACACTGAAGCTTTCTTT. The encoded protein is CASTQDRGLYYTEAFF.

The genes are TRBV10-3 and TRBJ2-2; D might be TRBD2 (5 bases). The V end lost 0 bases, the J end lost 6 bases, and 11 bases lay between the germline ends. Germline CDR1 ENHRY, CDR2 SYGVKD. The CDR3 totals 15 residues. This CDR3 reads CAISESVRVAGELFF. In DNA, the CDR3 is TGTGCCATCAGTGAGTCGGTGAGGGTCGCCGGGGAGCTGTTTTTT.

This rearrangement joins TRBV25-1 to TRBJ1-1, with TRBD1 matching over 7 bases. The length of the CDR3 is 16 residues. Germline CDR1 is MGHDK and CDR2 is SYGVNS. Losses at the gene ends were 1 base for V and 4 bases for J; bases not matched to a gene: 9. CDR3 DNA: TGTGCCAGCAGTGAATTAGGGGGCGGGAAGTTCACTGAAGCTTTCTTT. Amino acid sequence: CASSELGGGKFTEAFF.

This clone was detected once. CDR3 amino acids: CASRLSRIVAGGFGYTF. In nucleotides, the CDR3 is TGTGCAAGTCGCTTATCTCGAATCGTAGCAGGGGGCTTTGGCTACACCTTC. The chain joins TRBV12-2 to TRBJ1-2; the table's D call TRBD1 went unverified against the DNA. TRBV12-2 is tagged as a pseudogene. There are 17 residues in the CDR3.

The table lists this clone with a few counts. The chain recombines TRBV7-3 with TRBJ2-6; D not resolved. The germline V gene has CDR1 SGHTA and CDR2 FQGTGA. The V gene lost 5 bases and the J gene lost 5 bases, with 7 bases spanning the gap. The CDR3 length is 13 residues. CDR3: CASSPLRANVLTF. In DNA form, the CDR3 reads TGTGCCAGCAGCCCACTCAGGGCCAACGTCCTGACTTTC.

The chain couples TRBV19 to TRBJ2-1; TRBD1 agrees at 11 bases. The germline gives CDR1 LNHDA, CDR2 SQIVND (reference sequence). The CDR3 sequence is 18 residues long. The J segment lost 6 bases and the V segment lost 6 bases, leaving 16 bases of the junction unmatched. The CDR3 reads CASRRTGGGIAGLNEQFF. The CDR3 coding sequence is TGTGCCAGTAGGAGGACAGGGGGCGGGATAGCGGGACTCAATGAGCAGTTCTTC.

The V and J genes are TRBV28 and TRBJ1-5; D gene unclear. V was shortened by 10 bases and J by 0 bases, with 16 bases between the two germline ends. Germline V gene sequence: CDR1 MDHEN, CDR2 SYDVKM. The CDR3 length is 15 residues. Here the CDR3 reads CATRRAGYSNQPQHF. Written as DNA, the CDR3 is TGTGCCACACGCCGGGCGGGGTATAGCAATCAGCCCCAGCATTTT.

The chain's CDR3 is CASRRDREDSPLHF. The CDR3 nucleotides are TGTGCCAGCAGGAGGGACAGGGAAGATTCACCCCTCCACTTT. The rearrangement uses TRBV6-5 and TRBJ1-6, with 9 bases identical to TRBD1. The trim removed 6 bases at V and 8 bases at J, leaving 5 bases unmatched. The CDR3 has 14 residues. Per the germline V gene, CDR1 is MNHEY and CDR2 is SVGAGI.

The rearrangement uses TRBV13 and TRBJ1-6; 7 bases align to TRBD1. Per the germline V gene, CDR1 is PRHDT and CDR2 is FYEKMQ (reference sequence). The CDR3 runs 18 residues. V shed 5 bases and J 4 bases; nucleotides not matched to a gene: 14. The DNA of the CDR3 is TGTGCCAGCAGCCTAGCTCCAGGGGGGCAAAAATATAATTCACCCCTCCACTTT. This encodes CASSLAPGGQKYNSPLHF.

This clone was seen a single time. The chain recombines TRBV7-9 with TRBJ2-2; D possibly corresponds to TRBD1 (5 bases). CDR1 SEHNR and CDR2 FQNEAQ come from the germline V gene (reference sequence). CDR3 size: 14 residues. V gave up 5 bases and J gave up 5 bases, with 12 bases separating them. The CDR3 DNA reads as TGTGCCAGCAGCGTTCCAGGGAAAACCGGGGAGCTGTTTTTT. Translation: CASSVPGKTGELFF.